These 15 T cell receptor beta chains came from one sample sequenced in a study of neurological immune-mediated disorders. TCRdb re-analysed the 5' RACE reads in MiXCR, keeping a single row per CDR3 protein. The sample has approximately 47,000 distinct CDR3 sequences, approximately 15% seen once. Described time point: longitudinal time-point 3. Sequenced material: PBMCs. Receptor source: a man aged 25 to 40 in good health.

This clonotype was recorded at least ten times. The V call is TRBV11-2, the J call TRBJ2-3; TRBD2 matches at 10 bases. The CDR3 has 16 amino acids. V trimming: 1 base; J trimming: 7 bases; junction bases outside the gene matches: 8. Germline CDR1 and CDR2: SGHAT and FQNNGV. The CDR3 sequence is CASSLGSLAGNYTQYF. CDR3 nucleotide sequence: TGTGCCAGCAGCTTAGGCTCACTAGCGGGAAATTATACGCAGTATTTT. Variable domain in full (rest from reference TRBV11-2 and TRBJ2-3): EAGVAQSPRYKIIEKRQSVAFWCNPISGHATLYWYQQILGQGPKLLIQFQNNGVVDDSQLPKDRFSAERLKGVDSTLKIQPAKLEDSAVYLCASSLGSLAGNYTQYFGPGTRLTVL.

At least ten counts were recorded for this clonotype. J is TRBJ1-5 and V is TRBV28, with D possibly TRBD1 on 6 matching bases. Trimming cost V 6 bases and J 4 bases, with 13 bases left between them. The germline gives CDR1 MDHEN, CDR2 SYDVKM. The CDR3 has 14 residues. The CDR3 loop reads CASSQLTGNQPQHF. CDR3 bases: TGTGCCAGCAGCCAACTGACAGGTAATCAGCCCCAGCATTTT.

At least ten counts were recorded for this clonotype. The V and J genes are TRBV12-3 or TRBV12-4 and TRBJ2-7, with a weak D call TRBD1 (6 bases). V was pared by 5 bases and J by 4 bases, with 15 bases between. The CDR3 contains 14 residues. This CDR3 reads CASSLDSSAYEQYF. The CDR3 nucleotides are TGTGCCAGCAGTCTGGACAGTTCGGCGTACGAGCAGTACTTC.

Ten or more counts support this clonotype. The CDR3 here is CASSSAGQETQYF. The CDR3 DNA reads as TGTGCCAGCAGTTCTGCGGGGCAAGAGACCCAGTACTTC. This chain connects TRBV27 to TRBJ2-5; D possibly corresponds to TRBD2 (6 bases). The CDR3 covers 13 residues. Trimming removed 4 bases at V and 2 bases at J, with 8 bases between. Per germline, CDR1 MNHEY and CDR2 SMNVEV (reference sequence).

This clonotype has a count of ten or more. This sequence joins TRBV5-1 and TRBJ2-7; 8 bases agree with TRBD2. CDR3 length: 19 amino acids. The germline gives CDR1 SGHRS, CDR2 YFSETQ. After removal of 2 bases from V and 1 base from J, the junction contained 17 bases not matched to a gene. This CDR3 is CASSFFTSGRSGLSYEQYF. The CDR3 bases are TGCGCCAGCAGCTTCTTCACTAGCGGTCGCTCGGGGTTGTCCTACGAGCAGTACTTC.

The rearrangement joins TRBV12-5 to TRBJ1-2, with D perhaps TRBD1 (5 bases). Trimming removed 7 bases at V and 3 bases at J, with 12 bases between. The germline V gene has CDR1 LGHNT and CDR2 FRNRAP. This CDR3 has 13 amino acids. The CDR3 coding sequence is TGTGCTAGTGTCCTAGGGGCAGACTATGGCTACACCTTC. This sequence encodes CASVLGADYGYTF. Combining the CDR3 with reference TRBV12-5 and TRBJ1-2 gives the whole variable domain DARVTQTPRHKVTEMGQEVTMRCQPILGHNTVFWYRQTMMQGLELLAYFRNRAPLDDSGMPKDRFSAEMPDATLATLKIQPSEPRDSAVYFCASVLGADYGYTFGSGTRLTVV.

As regards this clonotype: This may be a read error: a much more frequent sequence differs by one nucleotide. The V and J genes are TRBV6-1 and TRBJ1-2; no firm D call. Germline CDR1 reads MNHNS; CDR2 reads SASEGT. The CDR3 is 12 residues long. Written as DNA, the CDR3 is TGTGCCAGCATCACGGTAGTCTATGGCTGCACCTTC. This translates into CASITVVYGCTF.

This clonotype was counted many times. CDR3 bases: TGCAGCGCACCTCGGGGACATCACACTGAAGCTTTCTTT. Protein product: CSAPRGHHTEAFF. The chain links TRBV20-1 to TRBJ1-1, with D possibly being TRBD1 (6 bases). Germline V gene lookup returns CDR1 DFQATT and CDR2 SNEGSKA (reference sequence). CDR3 length equals 13 residues.

This clonotype was seen only once. V and J are TRBV10-3 and TRBJ2-3; D is undetermined. There are 16 residues in the CDR3. V was pared by 0 bases and J by 3 bases, with 13 bases between. The germline V gene has CDR1 ENHRY and CDR2 SYGVKD. CDR3 coding DNA: TGTGCCATCAGTGAGTCGACGGGTGGTAAGACAGATACGCAGTATTTT. Translating it yields CAISESTGGKTDTQYF.

This clonotype was observed many times. The genes are TRBV12-3 or TRBV12-4 and TRBJ2-3; perhaps TRBD1 as D (6 bases). CDR3 size: 13 residues. The V and J ends lost 7 bases and 2 bases respectively, with 10 bases between them. The CDR3 here is CASNGQNTDTQYF. The CDR3 DNA reads TGTGCCAGCAATGGACAGAACACAGATACGCAGTATTTT.

This clonotype showed up many times. The chain uses TRBV20-1 and TRBJ2-3; 8 bases align to TRBD2. Germline CDR1 reads DFQATT; CDR2 reads SNEGSKA (reference sequence). V lost 2 bases, J lost 4 bases, and 8 bases stayed unmatched. The CDR3 extends over 15 amino acids. In DNA, the CDR3 is TGCAGTGCTAGATCGGGACTAGGGTTTCCAGATACGCAGTATTTT. It codes for CSARSGLGFPDTQYF.

In its sample, this clonotype was seen many times. V usage is TRBV5-1 and J usage is TRBJ2-3; no clear D gene. Germline CDR1 is SGHRS and CDR2 is YFSETQ. V dropped 0 bases and J dropped 3 bases, with 11 bases sitting between them. The CDR3 runs to 15 residues. CDR3 in DNA: TGCGCCAGCAGCTTGGAAGACCGAACGACAGATACGCAGTATTTT. It translates to CASSLEDRTTDTQYF.

This clonotype qualifies as medium-sized. The chain is built from TRBV5-1 and TRBJ2-1, with TRBD2 matching over 8 bases. V shed 2 bases and J 6 bases; nucleotides not matched to a gene: 10. This CDR3 spans 16 amino acids. CDR1 and CDR2 from the germline V gene are SGHRS and YFSETQ. The CDR3 DNA is TGCGCCAGCAGCTTAGGCCCCTCCGGGACTAGCAATGAGCAGTTCTTC. It codes for CASSLGPSGTSNEQFF.

This clonotype turned up a few times. The chain couples TRBV29-1 to TRBJ2-3; 7 nucleotides match TRBD2. The CDR3 consists of 16 residues. Germline V lookup: CDR1 SQVTM, CDR2 ANQGSEA. The ends lost 6 bases at V and 0 bases at J; junction bases unmatched: 12. CDR3 residues: CSVGDLSGASTDTQYF. CDR3 DNA sequence: TGCAGCGTCGGGGACTTGAGCGGGGCTAGCACAGATACGCAGTATTTT.

The V and J genes are TRBV12-3 or TRBV12-4 and TRBJ2-1; 7 bases line up with TRBD2. The ends lost 3 bases at V and 7 bases at J; junction bases unmatched: 3. This CDR3 contains 13 residues. CDR3 in DNA: TGTGCCAGCAGTTTGGGGGGGTGGAATGAGCAGTTCTTC. Its translation is CASSLGGWNEQFF.